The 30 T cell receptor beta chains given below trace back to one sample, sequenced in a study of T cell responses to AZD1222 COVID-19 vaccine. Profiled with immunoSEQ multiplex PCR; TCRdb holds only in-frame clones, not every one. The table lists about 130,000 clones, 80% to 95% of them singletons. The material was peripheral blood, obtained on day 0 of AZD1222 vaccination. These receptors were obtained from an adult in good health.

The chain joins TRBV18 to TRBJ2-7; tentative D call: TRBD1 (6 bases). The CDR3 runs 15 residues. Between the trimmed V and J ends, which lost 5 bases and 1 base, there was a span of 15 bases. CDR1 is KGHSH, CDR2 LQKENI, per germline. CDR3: CASSSPTTGSYEQYF. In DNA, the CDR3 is TGTGCCAGCTCATCCCCCACCACAGGGTCCTACGAGCAGTACTTC.

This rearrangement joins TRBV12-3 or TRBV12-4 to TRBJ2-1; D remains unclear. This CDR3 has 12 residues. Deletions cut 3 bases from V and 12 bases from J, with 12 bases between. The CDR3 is CASSLGWALQFF. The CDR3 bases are TGTGCCAGCAGTTTGGGGTGGGCTTTGCAGTTCTTC.

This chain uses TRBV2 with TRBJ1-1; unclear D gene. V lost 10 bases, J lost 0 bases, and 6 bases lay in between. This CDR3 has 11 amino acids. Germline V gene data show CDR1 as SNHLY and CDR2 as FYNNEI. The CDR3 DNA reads TGTGCCATCAAGATGAACACTGAAGCTTTCTTT. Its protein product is CAIKMNTEAFF.

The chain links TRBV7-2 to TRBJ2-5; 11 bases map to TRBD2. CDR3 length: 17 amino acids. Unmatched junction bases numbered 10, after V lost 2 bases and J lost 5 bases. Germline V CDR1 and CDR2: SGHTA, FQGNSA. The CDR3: CASSLSGLAVVMETQYF. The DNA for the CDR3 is TGTGCCAGCAGCTTATCGGGACTAGCGGTTGTGATGGAGACCCAGTACTTC.

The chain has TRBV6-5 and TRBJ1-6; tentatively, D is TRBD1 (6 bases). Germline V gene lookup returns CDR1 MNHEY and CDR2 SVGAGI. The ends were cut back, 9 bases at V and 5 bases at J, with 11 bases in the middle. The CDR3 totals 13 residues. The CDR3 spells CASWGLDNSPLHF. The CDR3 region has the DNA TGTGCCAGTTGGGGGCTAGATAATTCACCCCTCCACTTT.

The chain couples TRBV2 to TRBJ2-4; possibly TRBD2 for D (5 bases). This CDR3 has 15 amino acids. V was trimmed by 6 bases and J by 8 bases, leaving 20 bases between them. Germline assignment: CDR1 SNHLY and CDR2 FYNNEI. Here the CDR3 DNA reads TGTGCCAGCAGAGCGACGACTCGGCCCGGGGACATTCAGTACTTC. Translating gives CASRATTRPGDIQYF.

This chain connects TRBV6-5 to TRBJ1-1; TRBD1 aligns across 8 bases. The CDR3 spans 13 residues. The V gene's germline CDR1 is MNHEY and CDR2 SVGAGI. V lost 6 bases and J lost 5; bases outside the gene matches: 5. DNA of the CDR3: TGTGCCAGCAGAGGAGGACAGGGAACTGAAGCTTTCTTT. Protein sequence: CASRGGQGTEAFF.

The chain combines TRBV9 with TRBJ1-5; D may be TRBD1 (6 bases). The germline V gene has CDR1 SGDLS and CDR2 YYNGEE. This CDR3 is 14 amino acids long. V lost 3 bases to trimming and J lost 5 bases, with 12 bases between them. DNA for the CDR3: TGTGCCAGCAGCGGACAGGATTTCGATCAGCCCCAGCATTTT. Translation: CASSGQDFDQPQHF.

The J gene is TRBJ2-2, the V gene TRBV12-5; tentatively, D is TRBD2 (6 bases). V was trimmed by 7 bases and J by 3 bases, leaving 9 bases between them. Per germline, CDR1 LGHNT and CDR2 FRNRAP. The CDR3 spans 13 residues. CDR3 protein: CASVAGYTGELFF. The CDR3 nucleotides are TGTGCTAGTGTTGCGGGGTACACCGGGGAGCTGTTTTTT.

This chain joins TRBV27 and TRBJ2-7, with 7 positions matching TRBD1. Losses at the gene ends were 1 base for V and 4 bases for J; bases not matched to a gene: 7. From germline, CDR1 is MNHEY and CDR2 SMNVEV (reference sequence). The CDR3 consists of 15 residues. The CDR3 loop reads CASSLYLGQPYEQYF. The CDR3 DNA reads TGTGCCAGCAGTTTATACTTGGGACAGCCGTACGAGCAGTACTTC.

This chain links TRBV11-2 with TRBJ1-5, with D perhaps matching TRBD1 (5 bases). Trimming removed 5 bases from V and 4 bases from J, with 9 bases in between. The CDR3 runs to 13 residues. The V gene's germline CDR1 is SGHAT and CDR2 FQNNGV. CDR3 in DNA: TGTGCCAGCAGCCGACAGTTGAATCAGCCCCAGCATTTT. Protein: CASSRQLNQPQHF.

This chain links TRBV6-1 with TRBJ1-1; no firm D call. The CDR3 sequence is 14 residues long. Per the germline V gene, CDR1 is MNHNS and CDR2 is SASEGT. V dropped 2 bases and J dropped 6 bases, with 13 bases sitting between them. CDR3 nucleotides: TGTGCCAGCAGTGAATGGTCGGCAGCTCCTGAAGCTTTCTTT. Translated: CASSEWSAAPEAFF.

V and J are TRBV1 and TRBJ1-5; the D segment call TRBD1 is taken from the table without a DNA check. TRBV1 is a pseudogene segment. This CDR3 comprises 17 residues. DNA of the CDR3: TGCACCAGCAGCCAACGAGACAGAAAATATAGCAATCAGCCCCAGCATTTT. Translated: CTSSQRDRKYSNQPQHF.

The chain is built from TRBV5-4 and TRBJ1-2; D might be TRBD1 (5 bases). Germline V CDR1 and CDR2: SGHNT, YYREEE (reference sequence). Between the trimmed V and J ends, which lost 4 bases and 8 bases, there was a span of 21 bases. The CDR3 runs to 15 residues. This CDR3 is CASSLQLGGAEGYTF. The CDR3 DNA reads TGTGCCAGCAGCCTTCAATTAGGAGGGGCAGAGGGCTACACCTTC.

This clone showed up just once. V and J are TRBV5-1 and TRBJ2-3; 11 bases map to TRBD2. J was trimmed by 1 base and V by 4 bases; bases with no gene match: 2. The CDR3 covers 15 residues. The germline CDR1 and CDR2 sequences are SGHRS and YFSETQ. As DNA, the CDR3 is TGCGCCAGCAGCCTACTAGCGGGAGGCACAGATACGCAGTATTTT. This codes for CASSLLAGGTDTQYF.

CDR3 in amino acids: CASSLDWADYGYTF. The DNA for the CDR3 is TGTGCCAGCAGCCTCGATTGGGCGGACTATGGCTACACCTTC. The genes are TRBV3-1 (or the pseudogene TRBV3-2) and TRBJ1-2; no definite D call. Trimming cost V 4 bases and J 3 bases, with 12 bases left between them. CDR3 length equals 14 residues. CDR1 is LGHDT, CDR2 YNNKEL, per germline (reference sequence).

CDR3 in DNA: TGTGCCAGTAAGAATAGGGGGAGCAATCAGCCCCAGCATTTT. Its translation: CASKNRGSNQPQHF. The chain uses TRBV19 and TRBJ1-5; tentative D call: TRBD1 (6 bases). The germline V gene has CDR1 LNHDA and CDR2 SQIVND (reference sequence). V lost 7 bases to trimming and J lost 1 base, with 11 bases between them. CDR3 length: 14 amino acids.

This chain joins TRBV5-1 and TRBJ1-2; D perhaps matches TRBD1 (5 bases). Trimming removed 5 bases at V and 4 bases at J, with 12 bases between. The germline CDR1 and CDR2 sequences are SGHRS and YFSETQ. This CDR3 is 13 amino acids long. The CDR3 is CASRVGVGYGYTF. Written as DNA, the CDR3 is TGCGCCAGCAGGGTAGGGGTAGGCTATGGCTACACCTTC.

CDR3 in DNA: TGTGCCAGCAGCTTAGGGGGACAGGGCTCGAATTCACCCCTCCACTTT. Amino acid sequence: CASSLGGQGSNSPLHF. The chain carries TRBV7-6 and TRBJ1-6; TRBD1 matches at 9 bases. Germline CDR1 and CDR2: SGHVS and FNYEAQ. Unmatched junction bases numbered 5, after V lost 1 base and J lost 7 bases. CDR3 length equals 16 residues.

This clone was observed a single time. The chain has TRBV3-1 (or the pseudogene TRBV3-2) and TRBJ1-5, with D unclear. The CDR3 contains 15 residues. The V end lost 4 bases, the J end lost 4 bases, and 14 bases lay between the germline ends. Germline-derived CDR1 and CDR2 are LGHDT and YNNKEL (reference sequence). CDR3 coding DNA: TGTGCCAGCAGCCGGGGAGCTGGTGGGAATCAGCCCCAGCATTTT. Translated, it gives CASSRGAGGNQPQHF.

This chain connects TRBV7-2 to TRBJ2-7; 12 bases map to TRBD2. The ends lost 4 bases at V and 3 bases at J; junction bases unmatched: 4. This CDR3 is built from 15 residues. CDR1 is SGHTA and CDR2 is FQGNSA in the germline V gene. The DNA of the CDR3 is TGTGCCAGCAGCTCCAGACTAGCGGGGGTCTACGAGCAGTACTTC. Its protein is CASSSRLAGVYEQYF.

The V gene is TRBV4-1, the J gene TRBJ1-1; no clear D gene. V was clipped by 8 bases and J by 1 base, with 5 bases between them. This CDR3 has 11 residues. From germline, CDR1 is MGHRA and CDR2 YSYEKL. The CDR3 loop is CASRGNTEAFF. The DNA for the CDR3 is TGCGCCAGCCGCGGGAACACTGAAGCTTTCTTT.

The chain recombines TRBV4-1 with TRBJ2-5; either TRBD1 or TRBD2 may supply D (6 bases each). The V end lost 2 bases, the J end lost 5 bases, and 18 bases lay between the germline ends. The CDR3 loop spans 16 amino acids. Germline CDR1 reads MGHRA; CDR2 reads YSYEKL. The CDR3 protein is CASSQQLGGRPETQYF. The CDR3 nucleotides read TGCGCCAGCAGCCAACAACTAGGGGGGCGGCCGGAGACCCAGTACTTC.

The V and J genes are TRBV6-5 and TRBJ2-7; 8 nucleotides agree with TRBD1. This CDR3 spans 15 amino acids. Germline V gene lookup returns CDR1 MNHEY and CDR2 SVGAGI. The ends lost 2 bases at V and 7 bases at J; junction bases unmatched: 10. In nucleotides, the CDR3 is TGTGCCAGCAGTTACAATGGACAGGGTCTAGGGGAGCAGTACTTC. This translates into CASSYNGQGLGEQYF.

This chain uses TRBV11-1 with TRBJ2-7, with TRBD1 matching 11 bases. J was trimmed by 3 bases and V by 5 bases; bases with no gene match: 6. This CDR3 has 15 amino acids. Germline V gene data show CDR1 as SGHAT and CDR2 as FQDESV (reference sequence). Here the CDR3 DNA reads TGTGCCAGCAGCCCCACGGGACAGGGGGACTACGAGCAGTACTTC. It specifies CASSPTGQGDYEQYF.

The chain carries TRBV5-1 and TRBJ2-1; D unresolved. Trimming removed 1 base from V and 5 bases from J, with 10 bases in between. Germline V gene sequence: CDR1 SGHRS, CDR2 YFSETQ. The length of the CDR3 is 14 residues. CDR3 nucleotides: TGCGCCAGCAGCTTGCAGCGATCGAACAATGAGCAGTTCTTC. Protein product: CASSLQRSNNEQFF.

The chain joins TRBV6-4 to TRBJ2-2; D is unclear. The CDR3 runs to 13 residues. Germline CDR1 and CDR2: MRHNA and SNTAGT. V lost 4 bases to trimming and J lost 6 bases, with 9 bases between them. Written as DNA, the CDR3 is TGTGCCAGCAGTGTTGCGGCAGCCGGGGAGCTGTTTTTT. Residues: CASSVAAAGELFF.

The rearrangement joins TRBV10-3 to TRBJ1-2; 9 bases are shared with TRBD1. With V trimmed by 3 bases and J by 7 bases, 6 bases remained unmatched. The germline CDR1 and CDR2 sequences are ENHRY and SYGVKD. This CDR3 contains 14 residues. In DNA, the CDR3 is TGTGCCATCAGTGACACGGGACAGGGTGGTGGCTACACCTTC. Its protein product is CAISDTGQGGGYTF.

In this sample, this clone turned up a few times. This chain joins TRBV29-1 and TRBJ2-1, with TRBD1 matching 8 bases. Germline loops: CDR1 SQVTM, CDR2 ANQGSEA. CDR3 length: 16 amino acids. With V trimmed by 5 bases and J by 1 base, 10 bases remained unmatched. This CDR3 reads CSVTSADRVSYNEQFF. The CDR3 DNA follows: TGCAGCGTTACGAGTGCGGACAGGGTATCCTACAATGAGCAGTTCTTC.

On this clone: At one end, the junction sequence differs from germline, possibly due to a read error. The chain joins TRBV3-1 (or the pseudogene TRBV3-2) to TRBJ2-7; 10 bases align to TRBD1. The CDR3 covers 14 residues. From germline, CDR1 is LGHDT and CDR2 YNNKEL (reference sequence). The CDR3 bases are TGTGCCAGCGGCCCTGACAGGGGGCTACGAGCACCCACCTTC. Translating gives CASGPDRGLRAPTF.